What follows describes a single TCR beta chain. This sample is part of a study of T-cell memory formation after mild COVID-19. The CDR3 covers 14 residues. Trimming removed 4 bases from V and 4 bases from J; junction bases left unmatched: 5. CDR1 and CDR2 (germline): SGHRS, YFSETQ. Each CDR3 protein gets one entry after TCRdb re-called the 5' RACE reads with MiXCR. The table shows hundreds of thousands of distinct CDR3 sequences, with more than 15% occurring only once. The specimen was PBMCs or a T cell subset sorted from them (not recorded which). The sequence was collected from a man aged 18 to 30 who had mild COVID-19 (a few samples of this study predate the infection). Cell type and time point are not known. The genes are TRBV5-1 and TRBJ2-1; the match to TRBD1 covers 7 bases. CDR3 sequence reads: CASSRGLGYNEQFF. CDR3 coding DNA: TGCGCCAGCAGCAGGGGGCTAGGGTACAATGAGCAGTTCTTC.